This T cell receptor (beta chain) was documented in a study of T cell responses to AZD1222 COVID-19 vaccine. Clones were read by immunoSEQ multiplex PCR, and TCRdb kept only the in-frame ones, dropping some. The sample lists about 56,000 clones, approximately 83% occurring once. This CDR3 is 18 amino acids long. The V segment lost 1 base and the J segment 0 bases; nucleotides outside the gene matches: 5. Germline CDR1 SGHAT, CDR2 FQNNGV. Sequences were derived from peripheral blood, sampled on day 0 of AZD1222 vaccination. V gene TRBV11-2 combines with J gene TRBJ1-6; 8 bases line up with TRBD1. This sequence originates from an adult in good health. The CDR3 here is CASSLGGTGLSYNSPLHF. Written as DNA, the CDR3 is TGTGCCAGCAGCTTAGGAGGGACAGGACTCTCCTATAATTCACCCCTCCACTTT.